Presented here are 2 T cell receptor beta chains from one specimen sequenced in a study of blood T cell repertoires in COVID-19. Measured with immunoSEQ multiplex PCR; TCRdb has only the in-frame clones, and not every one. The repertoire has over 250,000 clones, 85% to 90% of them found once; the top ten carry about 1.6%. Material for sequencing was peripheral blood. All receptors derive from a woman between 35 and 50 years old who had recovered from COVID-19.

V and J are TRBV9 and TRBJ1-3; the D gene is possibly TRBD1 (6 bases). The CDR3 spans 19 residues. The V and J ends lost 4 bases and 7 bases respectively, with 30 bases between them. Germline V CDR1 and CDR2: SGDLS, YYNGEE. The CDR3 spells CASSTRQDWRMKERNTIYF. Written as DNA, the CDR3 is TGTGCCAGCAGCACCAGACAGGATTGGAGGATGAAGGAAAGGAACACCATATATTTT.

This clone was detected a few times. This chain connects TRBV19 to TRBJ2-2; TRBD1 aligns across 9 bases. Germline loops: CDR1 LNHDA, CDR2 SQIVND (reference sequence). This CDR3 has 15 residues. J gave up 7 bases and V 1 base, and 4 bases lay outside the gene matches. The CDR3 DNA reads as TGTGCCAGTAGTATAGGGACAGGGGATGTCGGGGAGCTGTTTTTT. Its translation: CASSIGTGDVGELFF. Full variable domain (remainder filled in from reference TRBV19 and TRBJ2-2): DGGITQSPKYLFRKEGQNVTLSCEQNLNHDAMYWYRQDPGQGLRLIYYSQIVNDFQKGDIAEGYSVSREKKESFPLTVTSAQKNPTAFYLCASSIGTGDVGELFFGEGSRLTVL.